One sample yielded the 28 T cell receptor beta chains listed below, sequenced in a study of identical twins. Each CDR3 protein gets one entry after TCRdb re-called the 5' RACE reads with MiXCR. This table holds about 470,000 distinct CDR3 sequences, roughly a quarter found once. These same records also appear under a second study, on T cells expressing NK-cell markers.

The sample comprised CD4+ T cells sorted from blood. The receptors derive from a woman aged 18-30 years in good health.

The rearrangement joins TRBV9 to TRBJ2-1; maybe TRBD2 (6 bases). This CDR3 has 15 residues. CDR1 SGDLS and CDR2 YYNGEE come from the germline V gene. V lost 1 base to trimming and J lost 4 bases, with 12 bases between them. This CDR3 is CASSVSSGRYNEQFF. Written as DNA, the CDR3 is TGTGCCAGCAGCGTAAGTAGCGGAAGGTACAATGAGCAGTTCTTC.

There are many counts of this clonotype. The V gene is TRBV15, the J gene TRBJ2-3; a weak D match, TRBD2 (6 bases). Germline-derived CDR1 and CDR2 are LNHNV and YYDKDF (reference sequence). V gave up 8 bases and J gave up 3 bases, with 6 bases separating them. This CDR3 is 11 amino acids long. CDR3 sequence reads: CATGLTDTQYF. Here the CDR3 DNA reads TGTGCCACCGGACTAACAGATACGCAGTATTTT.

This chain joins TRBV27 and TRBJ2-3, with TRBD1 matching over 7 bases. Germline V gives CDR1 MNHEY, CDR2 SMNVEV (reference sequence). The junction had 7 bases not matched to a gene; V was cut back by 4 bases and J by 6 bases. The CDR3 has 14 residues. CDR3 residues: CASSSWTGSDTQYF. The CDR3 bases are TGTGCCAGCAGTTCTTGGACAGGCTCGGATACGCAGTATTTT.

This clonotype was picked up a small number of times. This CDR3 is CASSSPTGQFITGELFF. The CDR3 DNA reads as TGTGCCAGCAGTTCACCCACGGGACAGTTCATCACCGGGGAGCTGTTTTTT. The rearrangement uses TRBV7-9 and TRBJ2-2; TRBD1 aligns across 7 bases. CDR1 and CDR2 from the germline V gene are SEHNR and FQNEAQ (reference sequence). The CDR3 contains 17 residues. V shed 6 bases and J 4 bases; nucleotides not matched to a gene: 14.

This clonotype was found a few times. The chain employs TRBV20-1 and TRBJ1-1; D may be TRBD1 (5 bases). The CDR3 runs 13 residues. CDR1 is DFQATT and CDR2 is SNEGSKA in the germline V gene (reference sequence). V was clipped by 4 bases and J by 8 bases, with 17 bases between them. The CDR3 nucleotides read TGCAGTGCTACTGGCAGGGTAACGCAAGAAGCTTTCTTT. Translating it yields CSATGRVTQEAFF.

The chain has TRBV9 and TRBJ2-1, with D perhaps TRBD2 (6 bases). CDR3 length: 14 residues. The V end was cut by 0 bases, the J end by 9 bases, with 13 bases between. The V gene's germline CDR1 is SGDLS and CDR2 YYNGEE. The CDR3 region is CASSVAVRGVEQFF. The CDR3 DNA is TGTGCCAGCAGCGTAGCGGTGCGGGGTGTTGAGCAGTTCTTC.

The V and J genes are TRBV20-1 and TRBJ1-1; no clear D gene. This CDR3 region has 13 residues. Trimming cost V 4 bases and J 5 bases, with 14 bases left between them. The germline gives CDR1 DFQATT, CDR2 SNEGSKA (reference sequence). The CDR3 nucleotides read TGCAGTGCTAACAAAGGACCGCTAACTGAAGCTTTCTTT. Protein product: CSANKGPLTEAFF.

This clonotype was seen a few times. The CDR3: CSVVGGLYNEQFF. In nucleotides, the CDR3 is TGCAGCGTTGTTGGAGGACTTTACAATGAGCAGTTCTTC. This chain links TRBV29-1 with TRBJ2-1, with a tentative D call TRBD2 (5 bases). This CDR3 spans 13 amino acids. V was trimmed by 4 bases and J by 4 bases, leaving 11 bases between them. Germline lookup yields CDR1 SQVTM and CDR2 ANQGSEA.

The V gene is TRBV20-1, the J gene TRBJ2-1, with TRBD2 matching 7 bases. Trimming took 1 base from V and 0 from J; bases not matched to a gene: 3. CDR3 length: 15 residues. In germline, CDR1 is DFQATT, CDR2 SNEGSKA (reference sequence). For the CDR3, the DNA is TGCAGTGCTAGAGTGGGCGGGAGCTCCTACAATGAGCAGTTCTTC. Protein sequence: CSARVGGSSYNEQFF.

The rearrangement links TRBV6-1 to TRBJ2-1; no clear D. CDR3 length equals 14 residues. Trimming took off 8 bases at V and 6 bases at J, with 17 bases between the two ends. The germline gives CDR1 MNHNS, CDR2 SASEGT. CDR3 in amino acids: CASAVGVLGNEQFF. The CDR3 DNA reads TGTGCCAGCGCGGTCGGTGTCCTGGGCAATGAGCAGTTCTTC.

This clonotype was counted a few times. V and J are TRBV29-1 and TRBJ2-3; no clear D. The CDR3 spans 14 residues. The V gene's germline CDR1 is SQVTM and CDR2 ANQGSEA. Trimming removed 2 bases at V and 2 bases at J, with 11 bases between. The CDR3 protein is CSVEKTGITDTQYF. In nucleotides, the CDR3 is TGCAGCGTTGAAAAGACCGGAATCACAGATACGCAGTATTTT.

This chain uses TRBV14 with TRBJ2-7; D unclear. Trimming took off 3 bases at V and 3 bases at J, with 9 bases between the two ends. CDR1 is SGHDN, CDR2 FVKESK, per germline. This CDR3 is 13 amino acids long. CDR3 sequence (DNA): TGTGCCAGCAGCCAGCCCCCGATCTACGAGCAGTACTTC. It encodes CASSQPPIYEQYF.

In this sample, this clonotype turned up a few times. The V and J genes are TRBV5-6 and TRBJ2-3; TRBD1 agrees at 9 bases. The CDR3 is 21 amino acids. With V trimmed by 3 bases and J by 2 bases, 22 bases remained unmatched. The germline gives CDR1 SGHDT, CDR2 YYEEEE. The DNA of the CDR3 is TGTGCCAGCAGCTCCCCCCGTGACAGGGGGTTTCAACTTGGGTCCACAGATACGCAGTATTTT. It codes for CASSSPRDRGFQLGSTDTQYF.

V is TRBV6-1 and J is TRBJ2-7; a possible D gene is TRBD2 (7 bases). V was clipped by 1 base and J by 5 bases, with 12 bases between them. The CDR3 is made up of 14 amino acids. The V gene's germline CDR1 is MNHNS and CDR2 SASEGT. The CDR3 DNA is TGTGCCAGCAGTGAAGGGACGGGGGGCCACGAGCAGTACTTC. Translation gives CASSEGTGGHEQYF.

This chain links TRBV6-2 or TRBV6-3 with TRBJ2-1, with 10 bases lining up with TRBD2. The CDR3 has 16 amino acids. CDR1 MNHEY and CDR2 SVGEGT come from the germline V gene. Germline trimming cut 2 bases from V and 8 bases from J; bases unmatched to any gene: 9. The CDR3 loop is CASSYGRGLAGDEQFF. The CDR3 DNA reads TGTGCCAGCAGTTACGGGCGGGGCCTAGCGGGAGATGAGCAGTTCTTC.

J is TRBJ1-1 and V is TRBV6-2 or TRBV6-3; TRBD1 aligns across 10 bases. J lost 3 bases, V lost 2 bases, and 3 bases had no gene match. The CDR3 totals 15 residues. The germline V gene has CDR1 MNHEY and CDR2 SVGEGT. CDR3 DNA: TGTGCCAGCAGTTACCGGGACAGGGGTTACACTGAAGCTTTCTTT. It encodes CASSYRDRGYTEAFF.

The chain is built from TRBV12-3 or TRBV12-4 and TRBJ2-7; D gene unclear. CDR3 length: 15 amino acids. V lost 2 bases, J lost 2 bases, and 13 bases lay in between. The CDR3 reads CASSLFGSPPYEQYF. In DNA form, the CDR3 reads TGTGCCAGCAGTTTATTCGGGTCCCCGCCCTACGAGCAGTACTTC.

The chain joins TRBV10-3 to TRBJ2-1; TRBD2 might be the D (6 bases). CDR1 and CDR2 (germline): ENHRY, SYGVKD. This CDR3 is 14 amino acids long. The V end was cut by 10 bases, the J end by 1 base, with 14 bases between. This CDR3 reads CATRMGGSYNEQFF. In DNA, the CDR3 is TGTGCCACCCGGATGGGGGGATCCTACAATGAGCAGTTCTTC.

The chain couples TRBV5-1 to TRBJ2-7; maybe TRBD1 (6 bases). The CDR3 contains 13 residues. CDR1 is SGHRS, CDR2 YFSETQ, per germline. V was shortened by 8 bases and J by 2 bases, with 14 bases between the two germline ends. The CDR3 loop is CASGADSTYEQYF. CDR3 nucleotides: TGCGCCAGTGGGGCGGACAGTACCTACGAGCAGTACTTC.

This clonotype turned up a few times. The chain recombines TRBV7-2 with TRBJ2-5; 9 bases are a match to TRBD1. Germline V gene sequence: CDR1 SGHTA, CDR2 FQGNSA. With 5 bases clipped from V and 2 bases from J, the junction kept 0 bases outside the gene matches. The CDR3 loop spans 13 amino acids. CDR3 sequence: CASSGQGQETQYF. DNA of the CDR3: TGTGCCAGCAGCGGACAGGGGCAAGAGACCCAGTACTTC. The variable domain in full, completed from reference TRBV7-2 and TRBJ2-5, reads GAGVSQSPSNKVTEKGKDVELRCDPISGHTALYWYRQSLGQGLEFLIYFQGNSAPDKSGLPSDRFSAERTGGSVSTLTIQRTQQEDSAVYLCASSGQGQETQYFGPGTRLLVL.

The V gene is TRBV6-1, the J gene TRBJ2-2; D unclear. Per germline, CDR1 MNHNS and CDR2 SASEGT. There are 13 residues in the CDR3. Trimming left V 3 bases short and J 4 bases short, with 6 bases between. As DNA, the CDR3 is TGTGCCAGCAGTGAGATGATCACCGGGGAGCTGTTTTTT. This sequence encodes CASSEMITGELFF.

The J gene is TRBJ2-7, the V gene TRBV11-3; 9 bases are a match to TRBD1. The length of the CDR3 is 14 residues. The V gene end was trimmed by 4 bases and the J gene end by 5 bases; junction bases not matched to a gene: 6. The germline CDR1 and CDR2 sequences are SGHNT and YENEEA. The CDR3, as DNA: TGTGCCAGCAGCTCCGGGACAGGGTCCCACGAGCAGTACTTC. Its protein is CASSSGTGSHEQYF.

This clonotype was found a few times. The chain has TRBV5-5 and TRBJ2-2; 10 nucleotides align to TRBD1. The CDR3 is made up of 16 amino acids. V was clipped by 2 bases and J by 2 bases; unmatched bases: 3. Germline loops: CDR1 SGHKS, CDR2 YYEKEE (reference sequence). The CDR3 nucleotides read TGTGCCAGCAGCTTCGGGACAGGGGCAAACACCGGGGAGCTGTTTTTT. It yields the protein CASSFGTGANTGELFF. The full variable domain, rest sourced from reference TRBV5-5 and TRBJ2-2, is DAGVTQSPTHLIKTRGQQVTLRCSPISGHKSVSWYQQVLGQGPQFIFQYYEKEERGRGNFPDRFSARQFPNYSSELNVNALLLGDSALYLCASSFGTGANTGELFFGEGSRLTVL.

This clonotype was recorded a few times. This chain connects TRBV11-1 to TRBJ2-4; 14 positions match TRBD2. In germline, CDR1 is SGHAT, CDR2 FQDESV (reference sequence). V lost 0 bases, J lost 0 bases, and 10 bases stayed unmatched. The CDR3 length is 21 residues. CDR3 DNA sequence: TGTGCCAGCAGCTTAGCCCCAGGACTAGCGGGAGGACGATTAGCCAAAAACATTCAGTACTTC. Its protein is CASSLAPGLAGGRLAKNIQYF.

The chain is built from TRBV6-1 and TRBJ2-7; possibly TRBD1 for D (8 bases). Looked up from germline, CDR1 is MNHNS and CDR2 is SASEGT. V lost 9 bases and J 3 bases, leaving 18 bases between the germline ends. The CDR3 is 14 amino acids. The CDR3 protein is CASRQGRGLYEQYF. The CDR3 coding sequence is TGTGCCAGTCGACAGGGGAGGGGGCTCTACGAGCAGTACTTC.

This clonotype has a handful of counts. This sequence joins TRBV6-1 and TRBJ1-4; D is undetermined. V lost 8 bases to trimming and J lost 7 bases, with 14 bases between them. The CDR3 loop spans 13 amino acids. Germline assignment: CDR1 MNHNS and CDR2 SASEGT. Here the CDR3 reads CASPATALEKLFF. The CDR3 nucleotides are TGTGCCAGCCCCGCGACGGCTCTTGAAAAACTGTTTTTT.

This CDR3 is CASSQEPHVAGGSGETQYF. The CDR3 bases are TGTGCCAGCAGCCAAGAGCCCCATGTCGCGGGGGGTTCTGGGGAGACCCAGTACTTC. The chain employs TRBV4-2 and TRBJ2-5, with TRBD2 matching over 8 bases. CDR3 length equals 19 residues. V was pared by 0 bases and J by 5 bases, with 17 bases of the junction left unmatched. Per the germline V gene, CDR1 is LGHNA and CDR2 is YNFKEQ.

The sample holds a few counts of this clonotype. The chain links TRBV20-1 to TRBJ1-6; D is possibly TRBD1 (6 bases). CDR3 length: 18 amino acids. Germline CDR1 is DFQATT and CDR2 is SNEGSKA (reference sequence). V lost 0 bases to trimming and J lost 10 bases, with 25 bases between them. CDR3 bases: TGCAGTGCTAGAGATCCCCTAGGTTCCAGGGGAGGGCGATCACCCCTCCACTTT. It codes for CSARDPLGSRGGRSPLHF.